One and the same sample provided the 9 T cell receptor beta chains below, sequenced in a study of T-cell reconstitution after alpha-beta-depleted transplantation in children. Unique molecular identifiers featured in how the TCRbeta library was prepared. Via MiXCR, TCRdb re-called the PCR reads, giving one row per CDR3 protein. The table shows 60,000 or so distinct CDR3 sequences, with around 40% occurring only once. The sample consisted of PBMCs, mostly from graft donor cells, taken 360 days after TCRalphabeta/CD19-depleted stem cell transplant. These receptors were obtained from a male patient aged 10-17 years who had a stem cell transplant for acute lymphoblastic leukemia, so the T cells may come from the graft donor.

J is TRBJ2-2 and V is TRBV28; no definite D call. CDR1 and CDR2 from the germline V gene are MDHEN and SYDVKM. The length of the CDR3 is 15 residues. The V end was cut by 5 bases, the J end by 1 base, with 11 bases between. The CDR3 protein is CASSLTLVNTGELFF. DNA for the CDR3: TGTGCCAGCAGTCTGACTCTTGTGAACACCGGGGAGCTGTTTTTT.

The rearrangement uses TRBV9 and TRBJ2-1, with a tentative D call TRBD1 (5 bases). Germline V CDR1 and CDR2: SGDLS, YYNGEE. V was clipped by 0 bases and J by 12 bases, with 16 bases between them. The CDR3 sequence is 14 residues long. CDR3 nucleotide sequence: TGTGCCAGCAGCGTAGTGGAGCAAGGGGTTGGGCAGTTCTTC. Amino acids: CASSVVEQGVGQFF.

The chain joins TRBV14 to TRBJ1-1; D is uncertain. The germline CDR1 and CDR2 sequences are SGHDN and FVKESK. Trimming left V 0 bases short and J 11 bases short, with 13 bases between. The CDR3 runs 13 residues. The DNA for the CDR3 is TGTGCCAGCAGCCAAGAGCCCGGCCCTGGGGCTTTCTTT. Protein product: CASSQEPGPGAFF.

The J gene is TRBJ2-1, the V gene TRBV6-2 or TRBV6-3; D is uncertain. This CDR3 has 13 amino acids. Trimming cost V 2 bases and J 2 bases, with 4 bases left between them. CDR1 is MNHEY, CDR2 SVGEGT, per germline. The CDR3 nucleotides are TGTGCCAGCAGTTACCAGGCCTACAATGAGCAGTTCTTC. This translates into CASSYQAYNEQFF.

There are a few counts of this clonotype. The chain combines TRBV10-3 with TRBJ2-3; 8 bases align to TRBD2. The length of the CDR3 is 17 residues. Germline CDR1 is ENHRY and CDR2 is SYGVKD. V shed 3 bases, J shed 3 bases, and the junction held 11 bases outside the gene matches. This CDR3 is CAISERIPGGVTDTQYF. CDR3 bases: TGTGCCATCAGTGAAAGGATTCCGGGGGGGGTTACAGATACGCAGTATTTT.

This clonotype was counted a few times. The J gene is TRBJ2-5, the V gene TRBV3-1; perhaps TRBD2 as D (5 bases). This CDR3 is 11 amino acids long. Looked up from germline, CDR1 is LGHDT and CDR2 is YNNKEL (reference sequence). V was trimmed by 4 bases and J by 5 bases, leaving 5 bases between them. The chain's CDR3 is CASSREETQYF. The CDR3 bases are TGTGCCAGCAGCCGGGAGGAGACCCAGTACTTC.

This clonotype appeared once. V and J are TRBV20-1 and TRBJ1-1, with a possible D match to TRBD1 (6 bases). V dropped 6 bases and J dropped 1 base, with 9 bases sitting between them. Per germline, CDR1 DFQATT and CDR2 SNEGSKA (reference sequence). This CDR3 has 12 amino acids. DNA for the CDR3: TGCAGTGCCGTCAGGGGGAACACTGAAGCTTTCTTT. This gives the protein CSAVRGNTEAFF.

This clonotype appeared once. CDR3 sequence (DNA): TGTGCCAGCAGCCCGCTGTGGAAATTGGAGACCCAGTACTTC. Amino acid sequence: CASSPLWKLETQYF. The V gene is TRBV7-8, the J gene TRBJ2-5; no reliable D call. Germline CDR1 SGHVS, CDR2 FQNEAQ. The V and J ends lost 5 bases and 5 bases respectively, with 15 bases between them. The CDR3 loop spans 14 amino acids. The full variable domain, its missing parts supplied by reference TRBV7-8 and TRBJ2-5, is GAGVSQSPRYKVAKRGQDVALRCDPISGHVSLFWYQQALGQGPEFLTYFQNEAQLDKSGLPSDRFFAERPEGSVSTLKIQRTQQEDSAVYLCASSPLWKLETQYFGPGTRLLVL.

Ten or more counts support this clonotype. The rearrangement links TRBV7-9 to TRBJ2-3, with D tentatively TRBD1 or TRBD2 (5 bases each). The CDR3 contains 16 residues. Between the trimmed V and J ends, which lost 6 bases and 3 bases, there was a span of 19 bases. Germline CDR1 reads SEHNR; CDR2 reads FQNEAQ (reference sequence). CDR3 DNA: TGTGCCAGCAGGAACCGGGACCGGGGCCGAACAGATACGCAGTATTTT. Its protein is CASRNRDRGRTDTQYF.